The entry below describes one T cell receptor (beta chain). Antigen unknown. The CDR3 totals 13 residues. V was cut by 8 bases and J by 5 bases, with 12 bases left in between. CDR1 is MNHNS and CDR2 is SASEGT in the germline V gene. The entry originates in a study of vaccination and CD4 T cells after COVID-19. Study background: Ranging from 14 to 241, the interval between dose two and post-vaccine sampling had a median of 72 days.

Sequenced with the Oncomine TCR Beta short-read assay was DNA taken from cultured CD4+ T cells. MiXCR, run by TCRdb on the PCR reads, gives a single entry per CDR3 protein. The repertoire consists of about 23,000 distinct CDR3 sequences, with approximately 44% occurring once and the leading ten covering 15% to 20%. Treatment specified: approximately 11-day PBMC culture with coronavirus spike peptide pools or control peptides (ViraFEST assay). The TCR originated in a human donor who received a COVID-19 vaccine. V is TRBV6-1 and J is TRBJ2-2, with D possibly matching TRBD2 (5 bases). The sample in question was CD4+ T cells from blood, cultured in vitro, obtained before SARS-CoV-2 vaccination. This chain's CDR3 is CASGRADTGELFF. The CDR3 region has the DNA TGTGCCAGCGGGCGGGCGGATACCGGGGAGCTGTTTTTT.